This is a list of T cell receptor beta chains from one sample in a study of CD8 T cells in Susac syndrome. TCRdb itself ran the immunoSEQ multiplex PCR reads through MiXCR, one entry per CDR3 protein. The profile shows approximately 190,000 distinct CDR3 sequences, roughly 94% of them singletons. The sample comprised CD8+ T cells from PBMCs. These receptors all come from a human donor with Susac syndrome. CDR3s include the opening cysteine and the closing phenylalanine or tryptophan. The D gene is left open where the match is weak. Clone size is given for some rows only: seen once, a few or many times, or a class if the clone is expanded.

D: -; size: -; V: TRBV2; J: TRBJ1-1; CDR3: CANHRGNTEAFF; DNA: TGTGCCAACCATAGGGGAAACACTGAAGCTTTCTTT
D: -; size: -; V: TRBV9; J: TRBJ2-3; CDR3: CASSPRALDTQYF; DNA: TGTGCCAGCAGTCCTCGGGCCCTGGATACGCAGTATTTT
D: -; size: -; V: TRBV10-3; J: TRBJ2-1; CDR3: CAIRYPDRNEQFF; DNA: TGTGCCATCAGATACCCGGACAGAAATGAGCAGTTCTTC
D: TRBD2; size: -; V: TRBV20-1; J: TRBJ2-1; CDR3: CSARDLGLAIEQFF; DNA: TGCAGTGCTAGAGATTTGGGACTAGCGATTGAGCAGTTCTTC
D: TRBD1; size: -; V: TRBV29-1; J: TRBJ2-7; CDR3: CSVRTGDAPYEQYF; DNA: TGCAGCGTCCGGACAGGGGACGCTCCCTACGAGCAGTACTTC
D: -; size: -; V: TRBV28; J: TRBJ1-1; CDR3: CASSLRPTYTEAFF; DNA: TGTGCCAGCAGTTTGCGCCCAACTTACACTGAAGCTTTCTTT
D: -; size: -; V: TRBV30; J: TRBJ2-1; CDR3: CAWSVRLNEQFF; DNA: TGTGCCTGGAGTGTCAGACTTAATGAGCAGTTCTTC
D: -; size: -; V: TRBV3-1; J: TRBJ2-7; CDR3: CASSQVPGPGDFYEQYF; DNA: TGTGCCAGCAGCCAAGTCCCCGGGCCAGGGGACTTCTACGAGCAGTACTTC
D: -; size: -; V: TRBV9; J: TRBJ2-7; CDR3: CASSVTGANSYEQYF; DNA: TGTGCCAGCAGCGTAACCGGGGCGAACTCCTACGAGCAGTACTTC
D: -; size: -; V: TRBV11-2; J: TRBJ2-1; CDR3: CASSPGRGIGYNEQFF; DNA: TGTGCCAGCAGCCCGGGGAGGGGGATCGGCTACAATGAGCAGTTCTTC
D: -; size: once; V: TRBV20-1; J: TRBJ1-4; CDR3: CSARDGASTNEKLFF; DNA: TGCAGTGCTAGAGATGGGGCCTCAACTAATGAAAAACTGTTTTTT
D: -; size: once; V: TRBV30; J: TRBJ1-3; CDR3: CAWIHSGNTIYF; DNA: TGTGCCTGGATTCACTCTGGAAACACCATATATTTT
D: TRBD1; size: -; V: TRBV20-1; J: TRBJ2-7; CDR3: CSAYSDRDYEQYF; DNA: TGCAGTGCTTATTCAGACAGGGACTACGAGCAGTACTTC
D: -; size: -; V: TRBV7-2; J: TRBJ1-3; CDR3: CASSRDGNTIYF; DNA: TGTGCCAGCAGCCGAGATGGAAACACCATATATTTT
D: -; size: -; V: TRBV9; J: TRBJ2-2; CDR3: CASSRSTGNTGELFF; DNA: TGTGCCAGCAGTCGATCGACAGGGAACACCGGGGAGCTGTTTTTT
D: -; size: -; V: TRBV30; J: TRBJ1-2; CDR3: CAWSADTLYGYTF; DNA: TGTGCCTGGAGTGCTGACACCCTCTATGGCTACACCTTC
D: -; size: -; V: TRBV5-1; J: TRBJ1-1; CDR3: CASSLDGENTEAFF; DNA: TGCGCCAGCAGCTTGGATGGGGAGAACACTGAAGCTTTCTTT
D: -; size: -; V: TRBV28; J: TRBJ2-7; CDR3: CASTQPGGDEQYF; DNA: TGTGCCAGCACCCAGCCTGGGGGCGACGAGCAGTACTTC
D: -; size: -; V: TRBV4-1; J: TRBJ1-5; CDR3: CASSQDYRDYSNQPQHF; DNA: TGCGCCAGCAGCCAAGACTACAGGGATTACAGCAATCAGCCCCAGCATTTT
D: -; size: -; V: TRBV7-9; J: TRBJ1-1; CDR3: CASSRGGDNWDTEAFF; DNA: TGTGCCAGCAGCCGCGGGGGGGACAACTGGGACACTGAAGCTTTCTTT
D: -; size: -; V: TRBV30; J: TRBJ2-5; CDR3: CACDFSRTHQETQYF; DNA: TGTGCCTGTGACTTTTCCAGGACCCATCAAGAGACCCAGTACTTC
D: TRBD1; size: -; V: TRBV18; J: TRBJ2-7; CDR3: CASSPTGGSYEQYF; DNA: TGTGCCAGCTCACCGACAGGGGGCTCCTACGAGCAGTACTTC